This T cell receptor (beta chain) is from a study of control samples from healthy donors and cancer patients. The length of the CDR3 is 13 residues. Germline V lookup: CDR1 MGHRA, CDR2 YSYEKL. Deletions cut 3 bases from V and 10 bases from J, with 10 bases between. This table comes from immunoSEQ multiplex PCR, and its TCRdb copy is limited to in-frame clones, with some not included. The sample has about 51,000 clones, around nine tenths seen once. The receptor was derived from a man over 45 with head and neck cancer. This chain joins TRBV4-1 and TRBJ1-6; a possible D gene is TRBD1 (6 bases). Sequenced sample: PBMCs. The CDR3 sequence is CASSQGRGSPLHF. The CDR3 bases are TGCGCCAGCAGCCAGGGGAGGGGGTCACCCCTCCACTTT.